These T cell receptor beta chains were read from a single sample in a study of shared clonotypes between healthy human individuals. Produced via immunoSEQ multiplex PCR; TCRdb's table is partial and in-frame only. The repertoire holds under 750,000 clones, with 72% as singletons. The specimen was memory CD4+ T cells sorted from blood. Source of these receptors: a woman aged 25 to 39 in good health. Both conserved end residues are part of each CDR3. The order of the fields is clone size, D gene, J gene, V gene, CDR3 protein, CDR3 DNA. The D gene is left open where the match is weak. Not all rows give a size; the values are once, few, many and, for expanded clones, a class.

.	TRBD1	TRBJ2-5	TRBV5-1	CASGQGISTRDPVEYF	TGCGCCAGTGGACAGGGCATATCGACAAGAGACCCAGTAGAGTACTTC
.	TRBD1	TRBJ2-2	TRBV7-2	CASSNRGQGAAGELFF	TGTGCCAGCAGCAATCGGGGACAGGGGGCCGCCGGGGAGCTGTTTTTT
.	.	TRBJ1-2	TRBV6-6	CASYTGTVYGYTF	TGTGCCAGTTATACCGGGACCGTGTATGGCTACACCTTC
.	.	TRBJ1-3	TRBV19	CASSILRTDSGNTIYF	TGTGCCAGTAGTATACTCCGGACAGACTCTGGAAACACCATATATTTT
.	TRBD1	TRBJ2-5	TRBV6-6	CASSGHRGRGETQYF	TGTGCCAGCAGCGGACACAGGGGGCGAGGGGAGACCCAGTACTTC
few	.	TRBJ2-7	TRBV25-1	CASSYGRYEQYF	TGTGCCAGCAGTTACGGAAGGTACGAGCAGTACTTC
.	TRBD1	TRBJ2-4	TRBV25-1	CASSGSDRFQYF	TGTGCCAGCAGTGGCTCGGACAGGTTTCAGTACTTC
many	TRBD2	TRBJ2-1	TRBV9	CASGRGAYSEQFF	TGTGCCAGTGGGCGGGGGGCGTATAGTGAGCAGTTCTTC
many	TRBD1	TRBJ1-4	TRBV2	CASTRGQEKLFF	TGTGCCAGCACGAGGGGACAGGAAAAACTGTTTTTT
.	TRBD1	TRBJ2-3	TRBV11-3	CASSPDRDTDTQYF	TGTGCCAGCAGCCCAGACAGGGACACAGATACGCAGTATTTT
.	.	TRBJ2-7	TRBV11-2	CASSFFGEQYF	TGTGCCAGCAGCTTCTTCGGCGAGCAGTACTTC
.	.	TRBJ1-5	TRBV19	CASSTSLAGVQPQHF	TGTGCCAGTAGTACATCGTTGGCAGGAGTCCAGCCCCAGCATTTT
.	TRBD2	TRBJ2-7	TRBV6-1	CASSDSGSAYEQYF	TGTGCCAGCAGTGACAGCGGGAGCGCCTACGAGCAGTACTTC
many	TRBD2	TRBJ2-3	TRBV6-5	CASRAGGSTDTQYF	TGTGCCAGCAGAGCGGGAGGAAGCACAGATACGCAGTATTTT
many	TRBD2	TRBJ2-3	TRBV7-2	CASRSSGRIGDTQYF	TGTGCCAGCAGATCTAGCGGGAGGATAGGGGATACGCAGTATTTT
.	TRBD2	TRBJ2-3	TRBV6-5	CASSSRGSGDTQYF	TGTGCCAGCAGTTCTCGCGGGAGCGGAGATACGCAGTATTTT
.	.	TRBJ1-4	TRBV28	CASSSQGVANEKLFF	TGTGCCAGCAGTTCCCAGGGAGTCGCTAATGAAAAACTGTTTTTT
.	.	TRBJ2-1	TRBV6-1	CASSVLLYNEQFF	TGTGCCAGCAGTGTCCTTCTTTACAATGAGCAGTTCTTC
many	TRBD2	TRBJ2-3	TRBV10-3	CAISRLAGEFTDTQYF	TGTGCCATCAGCCGTTTAGCGGGAGAGTTCACAGATACGCAGTATTTT
.	.	TRBJ2-5	TRBV2	CASSRIRNEETQYF	TGTGCCAGCAGTAGAATCAGGAACGAGGAGACCCAGTACTTC
.	TRBD1	TRBJ1-2	TRBV19	CASRPNQGVIRGYTF	TGTGCCAGTAGGCCAAACCAGGGGGTAATACGTGGCTACACCTTC